What follows are 5 T cell receptor beta chains derived from one specimen sequenced in a study of graft-versus-host responses after intestinal transplantation. Measured with immunoSEQ multiplex PCR; TCRdb has only the in-frame clones, and not every one. The table records fewer than 85,000 clones, nearly 85% of them present only once. The antigens for these receptors are not known. This sample comprised unstimulated CD4+ T cells sorted from spleen or lymph node cells, obtained before transplant. The receptor set was obtained from a human donor who was the organ donor for an intestinal transplant.

The CDR3 spells CASSLQRGSSYNEQFF. CDR3 coding DNA: TGTGCCAGCAGCCTCCAGCGGGGGAGCTCCTACAATGAGCAGTTCTTC. This chain joins TRBV7-2 and TRBJ2-1; 8 bases are a match to TRBD2. This CDR3 is built from 16 residues. Germline V gene data show CDR1 as SGHTA and CDR2 as FQGNSA. V was clipped by 5 bases and J by 0 bases; unmatched bases: 6.

The chain joins TRBV27 to TRBJ2-2, with 7 bases matching TRBD1. V trimming: 6 bases; J trimming: 1 base; junction bases outside the gene matches: 11. The germline V gene has CDR1 MNHEY and CDR2 SMNVEV (reference sequence). The CDR3 sequence is 17 residues long. CDR3 in amino acids: CASSRGQARLNTGELFF. The DNA for the CDR3 is TGTGCCAGCAGCCGAGGACAGGCCAGACTGAACACCGGGGAGCTGTTTTTT.

About this clone itself: No conserved phenylalanine or tryptophan ends this CDR3, so it is likely a read error. No DNA is shown, since the ends of the CDR3 on it are uncertain; the CDR3 is the one TCRdb lists. V is TRBV6-1 and J is TRBJ1-1. The germline gives CDR1 MNHNS, CDR2 SASEGT. The CDR3 is 10 amino acids long, termini counted. The CDR3 sequence: CASSEEGTLH.

The CDR3 DNA sequence: TGTGCCAGCAGCCCTAGCGGGGGGGGGCTCCAAGAGACCCAGTACTTC. Protein: CASSPSGGGLQETQYF. This chain joins TRBV7-9 and TRBJ2-5, with TRBD2 matching over 12 bases. Losses at the gene ends were 5 bases for V and 1 base for J; bases not matched to a gene: 5. Germline V gives CDR1 SEHNR, CDR2 FQNEAQ (reference sequence). The CDR3 has 16 amino acids.

The chain combines TRBV6-5 with TRBJ2-2, with 9 bases matching TRBD2. V shed 1 base, J shed 1 base, and the junction held 1 base outside the gene matches. Per the germline V gene, CDR1 is MNHEY and CDR2 is SVGAGI. The CDR3 loop spans 16 amino acids. The CDR3 loop reads CASSYFSGGNTGELFF. As DNA, the CDR3 is TGTGCCAGCAGTTACTTTAGCGGGGGGAACACCGGGGAGCTGTTTTTT.